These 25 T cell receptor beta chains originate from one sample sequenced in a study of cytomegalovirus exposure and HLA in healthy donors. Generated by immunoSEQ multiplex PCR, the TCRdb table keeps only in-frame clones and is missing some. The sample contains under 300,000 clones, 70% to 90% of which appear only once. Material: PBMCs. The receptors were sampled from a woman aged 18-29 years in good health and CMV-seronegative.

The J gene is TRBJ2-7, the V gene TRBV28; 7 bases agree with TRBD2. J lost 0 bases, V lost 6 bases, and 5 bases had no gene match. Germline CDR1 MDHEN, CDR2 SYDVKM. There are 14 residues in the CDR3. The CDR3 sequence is CASSPGDYSYEQYF. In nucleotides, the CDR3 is TGTGCCAGCAGCCCGGGGGACTACTCCTACGAGCAGTACTTC.

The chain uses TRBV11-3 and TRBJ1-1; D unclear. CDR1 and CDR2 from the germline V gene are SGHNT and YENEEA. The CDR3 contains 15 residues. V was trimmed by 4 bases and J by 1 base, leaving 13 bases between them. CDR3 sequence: CASSSPSEWNTEAFF. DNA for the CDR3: TGTGCCAGCAGCTCCCCTTCAGAATGGAACACTGAAGCTTTCTTT.

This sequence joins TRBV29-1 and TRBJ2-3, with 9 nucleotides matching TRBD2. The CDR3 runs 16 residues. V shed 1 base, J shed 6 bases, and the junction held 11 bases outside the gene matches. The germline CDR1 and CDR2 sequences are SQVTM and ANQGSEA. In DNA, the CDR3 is TGCAGCGTTGAAGGTGTGGCGGGAGGGCAGGGGGATACGCAGTATTTT. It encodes CSVEGVAGGQGDTQYF.

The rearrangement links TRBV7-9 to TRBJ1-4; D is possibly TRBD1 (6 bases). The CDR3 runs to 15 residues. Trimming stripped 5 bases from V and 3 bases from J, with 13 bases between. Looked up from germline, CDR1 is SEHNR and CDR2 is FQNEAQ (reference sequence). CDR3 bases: TGTGCCAGCAGCACACAGGGATGGGCTAATGAAAAACTGTTTTTT. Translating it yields CASSTQGWANEKLFF.

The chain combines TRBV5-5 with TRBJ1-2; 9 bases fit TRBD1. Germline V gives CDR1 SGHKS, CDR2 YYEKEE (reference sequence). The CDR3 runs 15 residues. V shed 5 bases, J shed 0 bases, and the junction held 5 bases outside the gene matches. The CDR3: CASRVTGGANYGYTF. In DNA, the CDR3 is TGTGCCAGCAGGGTTACAGGGGGCGCTAACTATGGCTACACCTTC.

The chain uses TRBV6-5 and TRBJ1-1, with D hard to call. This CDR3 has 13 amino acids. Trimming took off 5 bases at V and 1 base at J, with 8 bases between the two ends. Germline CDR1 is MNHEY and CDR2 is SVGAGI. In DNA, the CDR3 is TGTGCCAGCAGTCCCACAGAGAACACTGAAGCTTTCTTT. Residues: CASSPTENTEAFF.

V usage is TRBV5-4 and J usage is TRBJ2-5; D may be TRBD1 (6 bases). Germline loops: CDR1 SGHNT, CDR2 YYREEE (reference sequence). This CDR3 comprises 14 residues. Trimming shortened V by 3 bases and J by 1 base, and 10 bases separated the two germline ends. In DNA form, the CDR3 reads TGTGCCAGCAGCTCAGGGGCGGTCCAAGAGACCCAGTACTTC. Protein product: CASSSGAVQETQYF.

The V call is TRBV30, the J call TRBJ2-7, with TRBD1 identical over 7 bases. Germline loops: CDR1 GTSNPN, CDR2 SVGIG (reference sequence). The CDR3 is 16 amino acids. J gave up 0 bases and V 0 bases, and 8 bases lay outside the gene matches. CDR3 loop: CAWSVLRDRFSYEQYF. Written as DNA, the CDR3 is TGTGCCTGGAGTGTACTTCGGGACAGATTCTCCTACGAGCAGTACTTC.

The CDR3 region has the DNA TGTGCCAGTAGTATTGGCGGCAGGGTGGACAACTATGGCTACACCTTC. Translated: CASSIGGRVDNYGYTF. The rearrangement joins TRBV19 to TRBJ1-2, with D possibly matching TRBD1 (5 bases). The CDR3 consists of 16 residues. V shed 3 bases and J shed 2 bases, with 16 bases lying between them. Germline CDR1 and CDR2: LNHDA and SQIVND (reference sequence).

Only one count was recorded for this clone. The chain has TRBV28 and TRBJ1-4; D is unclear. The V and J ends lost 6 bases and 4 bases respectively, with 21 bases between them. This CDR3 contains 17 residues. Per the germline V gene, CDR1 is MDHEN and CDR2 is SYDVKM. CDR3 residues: CASRLTGAGSRNEKLFF. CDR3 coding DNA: TGTGCCAGCAGACTTACGGGCGCGGGCAGTCGTAATGAAAAACTGTTTTTT.

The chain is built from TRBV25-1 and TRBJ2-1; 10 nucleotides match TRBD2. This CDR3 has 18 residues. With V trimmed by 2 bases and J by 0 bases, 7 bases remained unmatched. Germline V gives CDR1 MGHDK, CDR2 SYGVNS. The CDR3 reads CASSEPSGGLNSYNEQFF. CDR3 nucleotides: TGTGCCAGCAGTGAACCTAGCGGGGGACTAAACTCCTACAATGAGCAGTTCTTC.

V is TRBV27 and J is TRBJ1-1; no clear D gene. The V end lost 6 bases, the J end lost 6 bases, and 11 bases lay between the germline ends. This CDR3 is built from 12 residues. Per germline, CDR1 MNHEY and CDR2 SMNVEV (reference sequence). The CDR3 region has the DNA TGTGCCAGCAGCACAGCCCAGGCTGAAGCTTTCTTT. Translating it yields CASSTAQAEAFF.

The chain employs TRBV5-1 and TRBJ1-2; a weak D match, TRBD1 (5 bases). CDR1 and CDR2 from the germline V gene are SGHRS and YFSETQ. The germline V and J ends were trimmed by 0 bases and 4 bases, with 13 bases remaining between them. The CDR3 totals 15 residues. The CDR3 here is CASSLADPRGYGYTF. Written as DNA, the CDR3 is TGCGCCAGCAGCTTGGCCGACCCTAGGGGCTATGGCTACACCTTC.

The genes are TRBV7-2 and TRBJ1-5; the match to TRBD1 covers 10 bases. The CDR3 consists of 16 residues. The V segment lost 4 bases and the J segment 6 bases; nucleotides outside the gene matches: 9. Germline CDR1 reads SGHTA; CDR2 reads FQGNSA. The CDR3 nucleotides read TGTGCCAGCAGCTCCGGAACCGGGACAGGGGTTCAGCCCCAGCATTTT. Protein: CASSSGTGTGVQPQHF.

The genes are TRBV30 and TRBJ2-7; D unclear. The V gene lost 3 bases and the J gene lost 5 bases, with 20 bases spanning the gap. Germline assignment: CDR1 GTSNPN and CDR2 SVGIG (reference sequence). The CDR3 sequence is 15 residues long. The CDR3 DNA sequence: TGTGCCTGGAGCCTAGGATCTGGGTTTGTAGACGAGCAGTACTTC. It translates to CAWSLGSGFVDEQYF.

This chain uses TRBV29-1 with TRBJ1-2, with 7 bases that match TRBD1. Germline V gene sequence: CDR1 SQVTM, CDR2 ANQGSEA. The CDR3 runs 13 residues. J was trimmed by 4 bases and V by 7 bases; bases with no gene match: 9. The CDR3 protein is CSAHGGQLYGYTF. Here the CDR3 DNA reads TGCAGCGCCCACGGGGGACAGCTCTATGGCTACACCTTC.

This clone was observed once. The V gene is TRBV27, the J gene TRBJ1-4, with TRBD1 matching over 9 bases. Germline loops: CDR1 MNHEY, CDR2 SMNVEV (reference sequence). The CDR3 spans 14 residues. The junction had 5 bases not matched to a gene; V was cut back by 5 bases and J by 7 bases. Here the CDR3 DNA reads TGTGCCAGCAGTACCGGGACAGGGACTGAAAAACTGTTTTTT. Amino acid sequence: CASSTGTGTEKLFF.

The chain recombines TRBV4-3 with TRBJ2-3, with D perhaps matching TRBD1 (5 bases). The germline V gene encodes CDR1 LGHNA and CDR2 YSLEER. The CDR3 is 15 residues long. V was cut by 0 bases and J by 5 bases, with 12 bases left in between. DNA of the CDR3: TGCGCCAGCAGCCAAGATCTCCCAGGGAAAGATACGCAGTATTTT. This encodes CASSQDLPGKDTQYF.

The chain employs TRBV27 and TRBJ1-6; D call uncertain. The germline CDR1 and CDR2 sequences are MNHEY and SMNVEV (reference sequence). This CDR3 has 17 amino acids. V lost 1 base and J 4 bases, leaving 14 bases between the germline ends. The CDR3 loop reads CASSLFGEGPYNSPLHF. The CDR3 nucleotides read TGTGCCAGCAGTTTATTCGGGGAGGGCCCTTATAATTCACCCCTCCACTTT.

The CDR3 here is CASSITPGNEQFF. CDR3 coding DNA: TGTGCCAGCAGTATAACCCCAGGGAATGAGCAGTTCTTC. The V and J genes are TRBV28 and TRBJ2-1; weak D call: TRBD1 (5 bases). This CDR3 region has 13 residues. Trimming removed 5 bases from V and 7 bases from J, with 12 bases in between. Germline-derived CDR1 and CDR2 are MDHEN and SYDVKM.

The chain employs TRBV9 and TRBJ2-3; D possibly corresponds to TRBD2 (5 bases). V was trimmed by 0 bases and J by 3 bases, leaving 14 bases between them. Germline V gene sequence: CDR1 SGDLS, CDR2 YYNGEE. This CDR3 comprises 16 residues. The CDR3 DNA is TGTGCCAGCAGCGTAGCCGGGATGGGTGGGACAGATACGCAGTATTTT. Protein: CASSVAGMGGTDTQYF.

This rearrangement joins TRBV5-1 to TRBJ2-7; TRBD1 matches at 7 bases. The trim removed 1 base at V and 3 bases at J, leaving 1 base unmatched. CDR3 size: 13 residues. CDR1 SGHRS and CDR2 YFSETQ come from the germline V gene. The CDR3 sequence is CASSLTGDYEQYF. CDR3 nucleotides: TGCGCCAGCAGCTTGACAGGGGACTACGAGCAGTACTTC.

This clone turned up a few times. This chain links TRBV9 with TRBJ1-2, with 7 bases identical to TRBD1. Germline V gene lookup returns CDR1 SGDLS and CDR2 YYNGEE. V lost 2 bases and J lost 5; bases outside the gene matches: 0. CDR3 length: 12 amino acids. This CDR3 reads CASSVDRYGYTF. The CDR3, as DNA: TGTGCCAGCAGCGTGGACAGGTATGGCTACACCTTC.

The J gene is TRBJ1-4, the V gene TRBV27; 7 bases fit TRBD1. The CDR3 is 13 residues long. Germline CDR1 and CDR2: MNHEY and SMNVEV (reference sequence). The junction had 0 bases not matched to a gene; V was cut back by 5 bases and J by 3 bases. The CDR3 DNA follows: TGTGCCAGCAGTGGGACAGCTAATGAAAAACTGTTTTTT. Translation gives CASSGTANEKLFF. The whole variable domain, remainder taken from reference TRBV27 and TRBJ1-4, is EAQVTQNPRYLITVTGKKLTVTCSQNMNHEYMSWYRQDPGLGLRQIYYSMNVEVTDKGDVPEGYKVSRKEKRNFPLILESPSPNQTSLYFCASSGTANEKLFFGSGTQLSVL.

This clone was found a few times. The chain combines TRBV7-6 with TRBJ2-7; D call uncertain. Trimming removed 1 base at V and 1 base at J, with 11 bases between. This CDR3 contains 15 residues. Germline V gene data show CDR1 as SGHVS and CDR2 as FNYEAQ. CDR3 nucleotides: TGTGCCAGCAGCTTAGTGGTTGGCCGATCCTACGAGCAGTACTTC. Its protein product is CASSLVVGRSYEQYF.